Described below is a single TCR beta chain sequence and its context. The data were obtained in a study of T cell changes during pregnancy in multiple sclerosis. Clones were read by immunoSEQ multiplex PCR, and TCRdb kept only the in-frame ones, dropping some. The table shows about 100,000 clones, with approximately 94% occurring only once. The sequence derives from a female donor with multiple sclerosis, enrolled in a pregnancy study. Sequencing was performed on peripheral blood, taken before pregnancy.

In DNA, the CDR3 is TGTGCCACCTTTCTTACCGGGGAGCTGTTTTTT. Encoded protein: CATFLTGELFF. V usage is TRBV6-6 and J usage is TRBJ2-2; D ambiguous. There are 11 residues in the CDR3. Deletions cut 10 bases from V and 5 bases from J, with 8 bases between. The germline gives CDR1 MNHNY, CDR2 SVGAGI (reference sequence).